Each of the 26 T cell receptor beta chains below was sequenced from the same sample in a study of CD8 T cells in ankylosing spondylitis. Antigens for these TCRs are unknown. Broader study findings: Made up of about eight highly homologous variants, a TCR beta motif appeared characteristic of ankylosing spondylitis blood.

TCRdb itself ran the 5' RACE reads through MiXCR, one entry per CDR3 protein. The sample has about 840,000 distinct CDR3 sequences, roughly 10% seen once. Sample: blood, either unsorted or a sorted T cell fraction (not recorded which). The source is a male donor with ankylosing spondylitis.

V gene TRBV28 combines with J gene TRBJ2-1; 9 nucleotides match TRBD1. J gave up 7 bases and V 6 bases, and 7 bases lay outside the gene matches. Germline V CDR1 and CDR2: MDHEN, SYDVKM. The CDR3 has 14 amino acids. The CDR3 sequence is CASRSQGAWNEQFF. CDR3 nucleotides: TGTGCCAGCAGGTCACAGGGGGCTTGGAATGAGCAGTTCTTC.

This clonotype showed up just a few times. The chain uses TRBV30 and TRBJ1-2; D unclear. The CDR3 extends over 13 amino acids. The germline gives CDR1 GTSNPN, CDR2 SVGIG (reference sequence). Trimming removed 3 bases at V and 6 bases at J, with 14 bases between. CDR3 residues: CAWRWDVGDGYTF. The DNA for the CDR3 is TGTGCCTGGAGGTGGGATGTCGGGGATGGCTACACCTTC.

This clonotype was picked up a small number of times. The genes are TRBV10-1 and TRBJ1-1, with D unclear. Trimming cost V 6 bases and J 0 bases, with 11 bases left between them. Germline V gives CDR1 WNHNN, CDR2 SYGVQD (reference sequence). This CDR3 is built from 14 residues. CDR3 in DNA: TGCGCCAGCAGCTCAGAGTTCATGAACACTGAAGCTTTCTTT. Residues: CASSSEFMNTEAFF.

The rearrangement uses TRBV20-1 and TRBJ2-5; the D gene is possibly TRBD2 (6 bases). The germline V gene encodes CDR1 DFQATT and CDR2 SNEGSKA (reference sequence). The CDR3 covers 12 residues. V lost 5 bases, J lost 3 bases, and 10 bases lay in between. In DNA form, the CDR3 reads TGCAGTGCTGGGGGGAGGAAAGAGACCCAGTACTTC. Translated: CSAGGRKETQYF.

The chain employs TRBV6-5 and TRBJ2-7; a possible D gene is TRBD1 (5 bases). The CDR3 runs to 12 residues. Germline loops: CDR1 MNHEY, CDR2 SVGAGI. The germline V and J ends were trimmed by 3 bases and 7 bases, with 10 bases remaining between them. The CDR3 loop is CASSYNRQEQYF. The CDR3 DNA is TGTGCCAGCAGTTATAACAGACAGGAGCAGTACTTC.

This clonotype was recorded a few times. The rearrangement uses TRBV6-2 or TRBV6-3 and TRBJ2-7; the match to TRBD2 covers 7 bases. The V and J ends lost 7 bases and 4 bases, in that order; junction bases with no gene match: 13. The CDR3 runs 15 residues. The germline V gene has CDR1 MNHEY and CDR2 SVGEGT. Here the CDR3 DNA reads TGTGCCAGCATCCCCCGGCGCGGGAGTATGTACGAGCAGTACTTC. Translating gives CASIPRRGSMYEQYF.

Here the CDR3 DNA reads TGTGCCAGCAGCTTAGATCCAGTTAACACTGAAGCTTTCTTT. Translation: CASSLDPVNTEAFF. This chain uses TRBV7-9 with TRBJ1-1, with D hard to call. The length of the CDR3 is 14 residues. Germline CDR1 and CDR2: SEHNR and FQNEAQ (reference sequence). The germline V and J ends were trimmed by 1 base and 2 bases, with 8 bases remaining between them.

The sample holds many counts of this clonotype. The chain couples TRBV27 to TRBJ2-2; unclear D gene. The CDR3 has 16 residues. CDR1 MNHEY and CDR2 SMNVEV come from the germline V gene (reference sequence). V was pared by 3 bases and J by 4 bases, with 15 bases between. The CDR3 here is CASSLWSLESTGELFF. The CDR3 bases are TGTGCCAGCAGTTTGTGGTCCCTGGAGAGCACCGGGGAGCTGTTTTTT.

Only a few counts were recorded for this clonotype. This chain uses TRBV5-1 with TRBJ2-1, with TRBD2 matching 7 bases. Trimming at V came to 4 bases and at J to 4 bases, leaving 11 bases not matched to a gene. Germline CDR1 and CDR2: SGHRS and YFSETQ. This CDR3 contains 16 residues. CDR3 residues: CASSRQSGLTYNEQFF. CDR3 DNA sequence: TGCGCCAGCAGCCGCCAGTCGGGACTAACTTACAATGAGCAGTTCTTC. Variable domain in full (rest from reference TRBV5-1 and TRBJ2-1): KAGVTQTPRYLIKTRGQQVTLSCSPISGHRSVSWYQQTPGQGLQFLFEYFSETQRNKGNFPGRFSGRQFSNSRSEMNVSTLELGDSALYLCASSRQSGLTYNEQFFGPGTRLTVL.

The sample holds many counts of this clonotype. The chain's CDR3 is CATSATDTQYF. The CDR3 nucleotides are TGTGCCACCAGTGCAACAGATACGCAGTATTTT. The chain joins TRBV24-1 to TRBJ2-3; the D is unclear. The V gene lost 5 bases and the J gene lost 3 bases, with 2 bases spanning the gap. The CDR3 contains 11 residues. Germline lookup yields CDR1 KGHDR and CDR2 SFDVKD.

A note on this clonotype: Germline is not matched at one junction end, which may reflect a read error. The genes are TRBV6-1 and TRBJ2-5; 7 bases line up with TRBD2. The CDR3 extends over 14 amino acids. Germline V lookup: CDR1 MNHNS, CDR2 SASEGT. CDR3 amino acids: CASREGRDQETQYF. CDR3 coding DNA: TGTGCCAGCAGAGAAGGGAGGGACCAAGAGACCCAGTACTTC.

This clonotype came up a few times. This chain links TRBV6-5 with TRBJ1-2; D remains ambiguous. Germline CDR1 MNHEY, CDR2 SVGAGI. The CDR3 is 15 residues long. V lost 2 bases, J lost 8 bases, and 18 bases lay in between. The CDR3 DNA reads TGTGCCAGCAGTTACGCCCCCTGGGTGTTGGACGGCTACACCTTC. Its protein is CASSYAPWVLDGYTF.

This clonotype occurred a few times. CDR3 DNA sequence: TGTGCCATCAGTCCGGGACAGGGGTTTCACGAGCAGTACTTC. This encodes CAISPGQGFHEQYF. The chain has TRBV10-3 and TRBJ2-7; 10 bases are a match to TRBD1. The germline V gene encodes CDR1 ENHRY and CDR2 SYGVKD. The CDR3 is made up of 14 amino acids. Losses at the gene ends were 5 bases for V and 5 bases for J; bases not matched to a gene: 6.

This clonotype was found many times. The chain is built from TRBV12-3 or TRBV12-4 and TRBJ2-7; the D gene is possibly TRBD2 (5 bases). CDR3 length: 13 amino acids. V lost 1 base and J lost 9, with 13 bases in between. CDR3 sequence (DNA): TGTGCCAGCAGTTTAGAACGGGGTGGGCCGCAGTACTTC. Amino acid sequence: CASSLERGGPQYF.

Only a few counts were recorded for this clonotype. V usage is TRBV7-6 and J usage is TRBJ2-1; the match to TRBD2 covers 10 bases. The V segment lost 6 bases and the J segment 4 bases; nucleotides outside the gene matches: 3. CDR3 length: 14 amino acids. From germline, CDR1 is SGHVS and CDR2 FNYEAQ. In nucleotides, the CDR3 is TGTGCCAGCAGATCGGGACTAGCGTACAATGAGCAGTTCTTC. As protein: CASRSGLAYNEQFF.

The sample holds many counts of this clonotype. This chain uses TRBV20-1 with TRBJ2-4; unclear D gene. Trimming stripped 0 bases from V and 15 bases from J, with 18 bases between. The germline gives CDR1 DFQATT, CDR2 SNEGSKA (reference sequence). The CDR3 runs 13 residues. This CDR3 is CSAREASRAHPYF. The CDR3, as DNA: TGCAGTGCTAGAGAGGCGTCCCGGGCCCACCCGTACTTC.

This clonotype showed up just a few times. This chain joins TRBV20-1 and TRBJ1-5, with D unclear. Germline-derived CDR1 and CDR2 are DFQATT and SNEGSKA (reference sequence). This CDR3 comprises 13 residues. The ends were cut back, 6 bases at V and 0 bases at J, with 9 bases in the middle. The CDR3 sequence: CSAERDSNQPQHF. CDR3 DNA: TGCAGTGCCGAACGGGATAGCAATCAGCCCCAGCATTTT.

The table lists this clonotype with a few counts. This chain links TRBV4-3 with TRBJ1-1; the match to TRBD1 covers 9 bases. After removal of 2 bases from V and 7 bases from J, the junction contained 5 bases not matched to a gene. Looked up from germline, CDR1 is LGHNA and CDR2 is YSLEER. The CDR3 spans 14 residues. The CDR3: CASSQRDRVGEAFF. The CDR3 DNA sequence: TGCGCCAGCAGCCAACGGGACAGGGTGGGTGAAGCTTTCTTT.

This clonotype was seen repeatedly, ten times or more. This chain links TRBV3-1 with TRBJ1-1, with 10 nucleotides matching TRBD1. The CDR3 extends over 13 amino acids. Germline V gene sequence: CDR1 LGHDT, CDR2 YNNKEL (reference sequence). The J segment lost 5 bases and the V segment lost 7 bases, leaving 4 bases of the junction unmatched. The CDR3 region has the DNA TGTGCCAGCACCGACAGGGGGCTAACTGAAGCTTTCTTT. This sequence encodes CASTDRGLTEAFF.

This clonotype was observed a single time. This chain connects TRBV3-1 to TRBJ1-1; tentatively, D is TRBD1 (5 bases). The CDR3 covers 14 residues. The V and J ends lost 0 bases and 6 bases respectively, with 11 bases between them. From germline, CDR1 is LGHDT and CDR2 YNNKEL (reference sequence). CDR3 coding DNA: TGTGCCAGCAGCCAAGATTTGAGGGGCGCTGAAGCTTTCTTT. It yields the protein CASSQDLRGAEAFF.

This clonotype appeared many times. The chain couples TRBV7-3 to TRBJ1-1; D uncertain. The CDR3 sequence is 14 residues long. Per germline, CDR1 SGHTA and CDR2 FQGTGA. Between the trimmed V and J ends, which lost 3 bases and 3 bases, there was a span of 11 bases. This CDR3 reads CASSFSPQDTEAFF. DNA of the CDR3: TGTGCCAGCAGCTTCTCCCCCCAGGACACTGAAGCTTTCTTT.

This clonotype was counted at least ten times. The chain employs TRBV20-1 and TRBJ2-2, with TRBD1 identical over 7 bases. The CDR3 covers 12 residues. The junction had 4 bases not matched to a gene; V was cut back by 6 bases and J by 6 bases. The V gene's germline CDR1 is DFQATT and CDR2 SNEGSKA (reference sequence). For the CDR3, the DNA is TGCAGTGCGAGAAGGGGGCCCGGGGAGCTGTTTTTT. Its translation: CSARRGPGELFF.

This clonotype was seen many times. The chain uses TRBV27 and TRBJ1-1; D is unclear. Looked up from germline, CDR1 is MNHEY and CDR2 is SMNVEV (reference sequence). V shed 2 bases and J shed 0 bases, with 7 bases lying between them. CDR3 length equals 14 residues. CDR3 protein: CASSLGGVNTEAFF. CDR3 nucleotides: TGTGCCAGCAGTTTAGGAGGCGTGAACACTGAAGCTTTCTTT.

V is TRBV5-1 and J is TRBJ2-1; D could derive from TRBD1 or TRBD2 (5 bases each). The V gene lost 4 bases and the J gene lost 8 bases, with 16 bases spanning the gap. The germline V gene encodes CDR1 SGHRS and CDR2 YFSETQ. The CDR3 is made up of 14 amino acids. The CDR3 region is CASSPTGTGDEQFF. CDR3 coding DNA: TGCGCCAGCAGCCCCACCGGGACCGGAGATGAGCAGTTCTTC.

This clonotype has a handful of counts. The rearrangement joins TRBV7-6 to TRBJ1-1; D ambiguous. Germline V CDR1 and CDR2: SGHVS, FNYEAQ. The CDR3 totals 14 residues. V was cut by 5 bases and J by 0 bases, with 10 bases left in between. The CDR3 DNA is TGTGCCAGCAGCGCCAGGAACATGAACACTGAAGCTTTCTTT. It codes for CASSARNMNTEAFF.

V and J are TRBV2 and TRBJ2-1; D is possibly TRBD2 (5 bases). The ends were cut back, 7 bases at V and 9 bases at J, with 10 bases in the middle. The CDR3 loop spans 11 amino acids. CDR1 is SNHLY and CDR2 is FYNNEI in the germline V gene. The CDR3 spells CASNYAGEQFF. In DNA, the CDR3 is TGTGCCAGCAATTATGCGGGTGAGCAGTTCTTC.